This entry describes one T cell receptor (beta chain). The specificity of this receptor is unknown. One base away there is no much larger clone; base qualities are not given. From a lookup of the germline V gene, CDR1 and CDR2 are SNHLY and FYNNEI. The CDR3 goes from the cysteine to the phenylalanine over 13 residues. The DNA shown is the 39-base CDR3, in frame from base 1. Trimming takes 4 bases from V and 7 bases from J, and the germline ends sit 13 bases apart. What this sample's time point label stands for: roughly 9-day in vitro stimulation with candidate neoantigen peptide 5. Mismatch repair deficiency was established in every enrolled patient by polymerase chain reaction or immunohistochemistry. TCR sequencing was carried out for three patients who responded to pembrolizumab therapy. Several ELISpot-reactive candidate neoantigen peptides were each used in an approximately 10-day in vitro stimulation before TCR sequencing. A control culture without peptide was run identically and served as baseline for clone fold-change calculations. The phase II trial prospectively tested pembrolizumab PD-1 blockade in advanced mismatch repair-deficient cancers regardless of tissue of origin.

The data belong to a study of PD-1 blockade in mismatch repair-deficient tumors (dated by TCRdb to 2016 to 2017). In the study overall: Between September 2013 and late 2016, 86 consecutive patients with around twelve mismatch repair-deficient cancer types, all previously treated and progressing, were enrolled in the trial. Tumor-associated T cell clones were tracked in the peripheral blood of patients responding to PD-1 blockade by deep sequencing of TCR CDR3 regions. Paper-wide results and their limitations: Tumor-resident clones, often undetectable in blood before treatment, expanded rapidly after pembrolizumab and then contracted, generally before radiologic responses. Clonal expansion was elicited by three of seven peptides, and under 150 unique blood TCRs were yielded, roughly seven of which were also found in tumor; all positive peptides were derived from frameshift mutations.

Library method: the immunoSEQ multiplex PCR assay. Under the source paper's analysis protocol: A clone was classified as neoantigen-specific if the clone expanded significantly in response to the relevant peptide and did not expand significantly in response to any other peptide tested. The source is immuneACCESS, and TCRdb retained only in-frame sequences with V and J called. Part of the clones is not carried over; for the studies checked, unresolved V genes explain less than half of this, and the remainder is unexplained. V and J calls and clone size follow that table, whereas D and trimming were derived from the DNA. For this sample there are roughly 15,000 clones; roughly four fifths appear just once. The ten largest clones represent 9.5% to 12% of the sample.

The origin of this receptor is an adult with mismatch repair-deficient cancer. The chain is encoded by TRBV2 joined to TRBJ1-2; the best D guess is TRBD1, with 5 bases matching. The sequences come from cells cultured in vitro, collected from a patient treated with pembrolizumab. The encoded CDR3 is CASSVEGRAGYTF. Here is the DNA: TGTGCCAGCAGTGTAGAGGGGCGCGCTGGCTACACCTTC.